The next 13 T cell receptor beta chains were all read from a single sample in a study of T cell responses to AZD1222 COVID-19 vaccine (dated by TCRdb to the early 2020s). The time point label on this specimen signifies: baseline before first vaccination. Receptor amplification or capture employed the immunoSEQ multiplex PCR assay. In its TCRdb copy, this immuneACCESS table keeps in-frame sequences only and misses some clones. Where compared with another copy, unresolved V genes explain less than half of these, and the others have no known cause. This sample gives under 200,000 clones in total; approximately 90% of them show up just once. The ten largest clones represent around 2% of the sample. This specimen consisted of peripheral blood, obtained on day 0 of AZD1222 vaccination. The receptors were gathered from an adult in good health.

The chain links TRBV5-4 to TRBJ2-5, with 8 bases identical to TRBD2. From germline, CDR1 is SGHNT and CDR2 YYREEE (reference sequence). This CDR3 comprises 14 residues. Trimming removed 4 bases from V and 4 bases from J; junction bases left unmatched: 6. The CDR3 DNA reads TGTGCCAGCAGCCAAACGGGAGGGCCAGAGACCCAGTACTTC. It translates to CASSQTGGPETQYF.

The CDR3 sequence is CASRQGGSPLHF. For the CDR3, the DNA is TGTGCCAGCCGACAGGGAGGCTCACCCCTCCACTTT. The chain is built from TRBV6-5 and TRBJ1-6, with TRBD1 matching 7 bases. Per the germline V gene, CDR1 is MNHEY and CDR2 is SVGAGI. The junction had 5 bases not matched to a gene; V was cut back by 8 bases and J by 10 bases. The CDR3 is 12 amino acids.

This clone was seen once. J is TRBJ2-7 and V is TRBV11-1; D unresolved. V was shortened by 1 base and J by 0 bases, with 7 bases between the two germline ends. The germline CDR1 and CDR2 sequences are SGHAT and FQDESV (reference sequence). The CDR3 extends over 14 amino acids. DNA for the CDR3: TGTGCCAGCAGCTTAGGTCAGACCTCCTACGAGCAGTACTTC. Its translation is CASSLGQTSYEQYF.

J is TRBJ1-6 and V is TRBV6-5; 7 bases align to TRBD1. The CDR3 has 14 residues. V dropped 6 bases and J dropped 9; count of bases not matched to a gene: 8. Germline lookup yields CDR1 MNHEY and CDR2 SVGAGI. CDR3 in amino acids: CASSQGGSGSPLHF. The CDR3, as DNA: TGTGCCAGCAGCCAGGGGGGGAGCGGTTCACCCCTCCACTTT.

This clone appeared a single time. The V gene is TRBV2, the J gene TRBJ2-7, with D tentatively TRBD2 (7 bases). V was cut by 8 bases and J by 0 bases, with 26 bases left in between. The CDR3 covers 18 residues. CDR1 is SNHLY and CDR2 is FYNNEI in the germline V gene. CDR3 in DNA: TGTGCCAGCCTTACTTTAGGAGGGAGGGGGGCGGACTCCTACGAGCAGTACTTC. Its translation is CASLTLGGRGADSYEQYF.

This rearrangement joins TRBV5-4 to TRBJ1-1; 7 bases fit TRBD1. The CDR3 consists of 15 residues. V shed 3 bases, J shed 0 bases, and the junction held 5 bases outside the gene matches. Germline values: CDR1 SGHNT, CDR2 YYREEE (reference sequence). The DNA of the CDR3 is TGTGCCAGCAGCTCTTCAGGGGGTTTGAACACTGAAGCTTTCTTT. Its translation: CASSSSGGLNTEAFF.

The rearrangement uses TRBV27 and TRBJ2-1, with TRBD1 matching over 8 bases. The CDR3 sequence is 15 residues long. Trimming took 7 bases from V and 2 from J; bases not matched to a gene: 7. The germline V gene encodes CDR1 MNHEY and CDR2 SMNVEV (reference sequence). CDR3 DNA: TGTGCCAGCATCTTGGCAGGGGGCACCTACAATGAGCAGTTCTTC. Protein product: CASILAGGTYNEQFF.

The rearrangement uses TRBV27 and TRBJ2-1; no reliable D call. The germline V and J ends were trimmed by 0 bases and 2 bases, with 8 bases remaining between them. CDR3 length: 15 residues. Germline CDR1 reads MNHEY; CDR2 reads SMNVEV (reference sequence). This chain's CDR3 is CASSLSDGAYNEQFF. CDR3 bases: TGTGCCAGCAGTTTATCAGACGGTGCCTACAATGAGCAGTTCTTC.

Notes on this clone: At one end, the junction sequence differs from germline, possibly due to a read error. The V and J genes are TRBV15 and TRBJ1-4; 9 nucleotides agree with TRBD1. The CDR3 spans 16 residues. In germline, CDR1 is LNHNV, CDR2 YYDKDF (reference sequence). Written as DNA, the CDR3 is TGTGCCACCAGCAGAGTGTCGGGACAGGGACAGTTAGTCGGGATTTTT. It yields the protein CATSRVSGQGQLVGIF.

The rearrangement uses TRBV25-1 and TRBJ1-4; no clear D. Trimming took off 5 bases at V and 0 bases at J, with 10 bases between the two ends. The CDR3 covers 15 residues. The germline gives CDR1 MGHDK, CDR2 SYGVNS. CDR3 nucleotides: TGTGCCAGCAGTCTGGGCATTACAACTAATGAAAAACTGTTTTTT. This gives the protein CASSLGITTNEKLFF.

The chain carries TRBV12-3 or TRBV12-4 and TRBJ1-2, with TRBD1 matching 7 bases. The length of the CDR3 is 13 residues. V was pared by 5 bases and J by 5 bases, with 5 bases of the junction left unmatched. The CDR3 reads CASSPDRVYGYTF. The CDR3 coding sequence is TGTGCCAGCAGTCCCGACAGGGTATATGGCTACACCTTC.

The chain joins TRBV6-5 to TRBJ1-6, with TRBD1 matching 7 bases. The CDR3 runs to 15 residues. V was clipped by 3 bases and J by 6 bases; unmatched bases: 5. Germline loops: CDR1 MNHEY, CDR2 SVGAGI. The CDR3 region has the DNA TGTGCCAGCAGTTATTGGCAGGGGGTTAATTCACCCCTCCACTTT. This codes for CASSYWQGVNSPLHF.

The chain employs TRBV9 and TRBJ1-1; D is unresolved. Germline CDR1 and CDR2: SGDLS and YYNGEE. Deletions cut 0 bases from V and 4 bases from J, with 13 bases between. The length of the CDR3 is 15 residues. CDR3 DNA: TGTGCCAGCAGCGTAGGGGCAAGACTGGGCACTGAAGCTTTCTTT. Amino acid sequence: CASSVGARLGTEAFF.